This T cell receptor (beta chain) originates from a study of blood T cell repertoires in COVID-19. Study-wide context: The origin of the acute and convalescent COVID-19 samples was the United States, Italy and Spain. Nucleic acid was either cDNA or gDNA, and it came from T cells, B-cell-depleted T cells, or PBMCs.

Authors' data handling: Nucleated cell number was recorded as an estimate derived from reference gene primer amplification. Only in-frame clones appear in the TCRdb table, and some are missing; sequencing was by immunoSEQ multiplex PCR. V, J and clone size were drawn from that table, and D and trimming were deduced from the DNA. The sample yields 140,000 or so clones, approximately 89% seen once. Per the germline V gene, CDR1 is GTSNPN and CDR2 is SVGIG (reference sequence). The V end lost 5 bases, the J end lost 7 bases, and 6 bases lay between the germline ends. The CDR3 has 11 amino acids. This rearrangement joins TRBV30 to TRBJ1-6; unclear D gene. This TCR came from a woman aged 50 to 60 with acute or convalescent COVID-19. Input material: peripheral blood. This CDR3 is CAWATNSPLHF. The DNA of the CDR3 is TGTGCCTGGGCCACAAATTCACCCCTCCACTTT.